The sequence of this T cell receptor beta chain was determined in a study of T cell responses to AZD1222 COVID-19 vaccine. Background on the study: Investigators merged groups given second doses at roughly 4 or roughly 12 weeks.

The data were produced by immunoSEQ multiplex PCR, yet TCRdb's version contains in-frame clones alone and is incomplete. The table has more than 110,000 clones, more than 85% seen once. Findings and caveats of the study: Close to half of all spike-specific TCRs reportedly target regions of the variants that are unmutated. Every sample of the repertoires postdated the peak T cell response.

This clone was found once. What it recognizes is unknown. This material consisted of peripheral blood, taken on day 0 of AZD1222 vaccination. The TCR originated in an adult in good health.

CDR3 DNA sequence: TGTGCCAGCAGTTACGGGGGAGATTTCTACAATGAGCAGTTCTTC. As protein: CASSYGGDFYNEQFF. The V and J genes are TRBV6-2 or TRBV6-3 and TRBJ2-1; D tentatively reads TRBD1 or TRBD2 (5 bases each). Per the germline V gene, CDR1 is MNHEY and CDR2 is SVGEGT. The V end was cut by 2 bases, the J end by 3 bases, with 11 bases between. The CDR3 covers 15 residues.